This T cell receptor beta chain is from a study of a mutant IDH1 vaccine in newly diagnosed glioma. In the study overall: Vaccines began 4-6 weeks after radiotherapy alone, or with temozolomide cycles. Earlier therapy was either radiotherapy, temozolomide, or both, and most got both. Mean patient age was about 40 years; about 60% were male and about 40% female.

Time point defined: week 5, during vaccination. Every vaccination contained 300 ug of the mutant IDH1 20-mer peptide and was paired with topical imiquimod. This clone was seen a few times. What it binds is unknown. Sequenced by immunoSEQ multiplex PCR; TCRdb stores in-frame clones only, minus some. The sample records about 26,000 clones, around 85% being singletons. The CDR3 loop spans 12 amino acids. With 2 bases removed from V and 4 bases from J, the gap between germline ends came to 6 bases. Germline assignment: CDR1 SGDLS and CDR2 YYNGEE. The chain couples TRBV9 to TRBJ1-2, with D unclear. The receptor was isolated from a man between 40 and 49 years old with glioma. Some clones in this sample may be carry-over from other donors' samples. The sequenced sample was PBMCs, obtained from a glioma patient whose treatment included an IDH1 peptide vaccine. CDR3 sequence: CASSVDGYGYTF. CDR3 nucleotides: TGTGCCAGCAGCGTCGACGGCTATGGCTACACCTTC.